Shown below are 19 T cell receptor beta chains from a single sample sequenced in a study of blood T cell repertoires in COVID-19. Clones were read by immunoSEQ multiplex PCR, and TCRdb kept only the in-frame ones, dropping some. The data show 270,000 or so clones, with about 89% seen just once and around 4.4% held by the top ten. Sequencing was performed on peripheral blood. Receptors originate from a man aged 40-50 years with acute or convalescent COVID-19.

The genes are TRBV29-1 and TRBJ2-7; TRBD1 matches at 7 bases. The germline CDR1 and CDR2 sequences are SQVTM and ANQGSEA. J was trimmed by 5 bases and V by 0 bases; bases with no gene match: 10. CDR3 length equals 15 residues. The CDR3 coding sequence is TGCAGCGTTGAAGAAGACAGGGCGAATCGCCACGAGCAGTACTTC. It encodes CSVEEDRANRHEQYF.

This sequence joins TRBV5-1 and TRBJ1-1; D not certain. CDR1 is SGHRS and CDR2 is YFSETQ in the germline V gene. This CDR3 has 15 residues. Trimming stripped 4 bases from V and 1 base from J, with 14 bases between. The CDR3 DNA reads as TGCGCCAGCAGCAGCGGGAGTCTTGGGAACACTGAAGCTTTCTTT. Protein product: CASSSGSLGNTEAFF. The entire variable domain, with the rest obtained from reference TRBV5-1 and TRBJ1-1, is as follows: KAGVTQTPRYLIKTRGQQVTLSCSPISGHRSVSWYQQTPGQGLQFLFEYFSETQRNKGNFPGRFSGRQFSNSRSEMNVSTLELGDSALYLCASSSGSLGNTEAFFGQGTRLTVV.

The chain combines TRBV2 with TRBJ1-1, with D perhaps matching TRBD1 (5 bases). With 1 base removed from V and 6 bases from J, the gap between germline ends came to 12 bases. This CDR3 spans 14 amino acids. The V gene's germline CDR1 is SNHLY and CDR2 FYNNEI. The CDR3 protein is CASSEGGWRAEAFF. As DNA, the CDR3 is TGTGCCAGCAGTGAAGGGGGGTGGAGGGCTGAAGCTTTCTTT.

The chain combines TRBV6-5 with TRBJ2-7; TRBD2 aligns across 7 bases. CDR1 and CDR2 from the germline V gene are MNHEY and SVGAGI. J gave up 5 bases and V 6 bases, and 13 bases lay outside the gene matches. This CDR3 is built from 15 residues. CDR3 protein: CASSQSGTKSNEQYF. CDR3 DNA sequence: TGTGCCAGCAGCCAATCCGGGACTAAATCAAACGAGCAGTACTTC.

The chain employs TRBV5-6 and TRBJ2-3; 7 positions agree with TRBD1. Germline CDR1 SGHDT, CDR2 YYEEEE. V dropped 3 bases and J dropped 2; count of bases not matched to a gene: 3. The CDR3 length is 14 residues. The CDR3 bases are TGTGCCAGCAGCTCCGGGACAGCCACAGATACGCAGTATTTT. Residues: CASSSGTATDTQYF.

The chain employs TRBV7-8 and TRBJ2-2, with TRBD1 as a possible D gene (5 bases). The CDR3 totals 16 residues. CDR1 is SGHVS, CDR2 FQNEAQ, per germline. The V end was cut by 2 bases, the J end by 1 base, with 11 bases between. Here the CDR3 reads CASSLSRVVNTGELFF. The DNA of the CDR3 is TGTGCCAGCAGCTTAAGCAGGGTGGTGAACACCGGGGAGCTGTTTTTT.

Here the CDR3 DNA reads TGCGCCAGCAGCCAGGAGGAAGCGGGGACCTACGAGCAGTACTTC. The encoded protein is CASSQEEAGTYEQYF. The chain uses TRBV4-1 and TRBJ2-7, with 7 bases lining up with TRBD2. V was clipped by 3 bases and J by 2 bases; unmatched bases: 7. This CDR3 is built from 15 residues. Per germline, CDR1 MGHRA and CDR2 YSYEKL.

V gene TRBV7-6 combines with J gene TRBJ1-5; D perhaps matches TRBD1 (5 bases). The germline gives CDR1 SGHVS, CDR2 FNYEAQ. CDR3 length: 15 amino acids. The V and J ends lost 1 base and 7 bases respectively, with 14 bases between them. The CDR3 coding sequence is TGTGCCAGCAGCTTAGATATAGGGGTCCGGCAGCCCCAGCATTTT. Its translation: CASSLDIGVRQPQHF.

The chain recombines TRBV5-5 with TRBJ1-4; TRBD1 agrees at 8 bases. V trimming: 3 bases; J trimming: 8 bases; junction bases outside the gene matches: 9. The CDR3 contains 15 residues. Germline V CDR1 and CDR2: SGHKS, YYEKEE (reference sequence). CDR3: CASSSGQGLMEKLFF. The CDR3 region has the DNA TGTGCCAGCAGCTCTGGACAGGGTCTAATGGAAAAACTGTTTTTT.

The chain has TRBV19 and TRBJ2-3, with D perhaps TRBD1 (5 bases). With 8 bases removed from V and 0 bases from J, the gap between germline ends came to 15 bases. The CDR3 loop spans 15 amino acids. Germline lookup yields CDR1 LNHDA and CDR2 SQIVND (reference sequence). The CDR3 DNA reads as TGTGCCAGTGACGACAGAAGGTCAAGCACAGATACGCAGTATTTT. This gives the protein CASDDRRSSTDTQYF.

This chain uses TRBV19 with TRBJ1-1; no firm D call. Germline V gene data show CDR1 as LNHDA and CDR2 as SQIVND (reference sequence). This CDR3 has 11 amino acids. Trimming stripped 3 bases from V and 10 bases from J, with 9 bases between. The CDR3 loop reads CASSIGWAAFF. The CDR3 DNA reads TGTGCCAGTAGTATCGGTTGGGCAGCTTTCTTT.

This clone was found a few times. This rearrangement joins TRBV24-1 to TRBJ1-1; D remains unclear. Germline values: CDR1 KGHDR, CDR2 SFDVKD. V lost 4 bases, J lost 4 bases, and 15 bases lay in between. The CDR3 consists of 15 residues. The CDR3 reads CATSDARDSSTEAFF. The DNA for the CDR3 is TGTGCCACCAGTGACGCCCGAGACTCAAGCACTGAAGCTTTCTTT.

This chain links TRBV6-2 or TRBV6-3 with TRBJ1-1, with D hard to call. The germline CDR1 and CDR2 sequences are MNHEY and SVGEGT. The V gene lost 6 bases and the J gene lost 0 bases, with 17 bases spanning the gap. The CDR3 consists of 16 residues. The CDR3 loop is CASSPTVRPLNTEAFF. CDR3 in DNA: TGTGCCAGCAGCCCTACAGTCCGGCCCTTGAACACTGAAGCTTTCTTT.

The rearrangement uses TRBV7-2 and TRBJ1-5; no reliable D call. The CDR3 spans 15 residues. With 6 bases removed from V and 0 bases from J, the gap between germline ends came to 12 bases. Germline loops: CDR1 SGHTA, CDR2 FQGNSA. The CDR3: CASRPGGRSNQPQHF. CDR3 bases: TGTGCCAGCAGGCCCGGAGGGCGTAGCAATCAGCCCCAGCATTTT.

This clone appeared a single time. CDR3: CAWSSRGGYTF. The CDR3 bases are TGTGCCTGGAGTTCAAGGGGTGGCTACACCTTC. The chain combines TRBV30 with TRBJ1-2, with D possibly matching TRBD1 (5 bases). The CDR3 totals 11 residues. Trimming cost V 2 bases and J 7 bases, with 8 bases left between them. Germline V gives CDR1 GTSNPN, CDR2 SVGIG (reference sequence).

This clone was observed once. The chain uses TRBV2 and TRBJ1-5; tentatively, D is TRBD1 (6 bases). Germline CDR1 SNHLY, CDR2 FYNNEI. The CDR3 covers 13 residues. V dropped 7 bases and J dropped 4 bases, with 11 bases sitting between them. As DNA, the CDR3 is TGTGCCAGCAACCGACAGGAAAATCAGCCCCAGCATTTT. Its protein product is CASNRQENQPQHF.

Note on this clone: Since the CDR3 does not end with the conserved phenylalanine or tryptophan, this likely comes from a read error. It is unclear where the CDR3 begins or ends on the DNA, so no DNA is shown, and the CDR3 is as TCRdb lists it. This CDR3 reads CASSEWGGTPLLC. This chain connects TRBV6-1 to TRBJ1-1. With termini counted, the CDR3 has 13 amino acids. Germline V CDR1 and CDR2: MNHNS, SASEGT.

The rearrangement joins TRBV5-6 to TRBJ1-1, with D hard to call. Trimming left V 5 bases short and J 0 bases short, with 8 bases between. This CDR3 is 13 amino acids long. Germline V gene sequence: CDR1 SGHDT, CDR2 YYEEEE. This chain's CDR3 is CASSPRVNTEAFF. The CDR3 coding sequence is TGTGCCAGCAGTCCTCGAGTGAACACTGAAGCTTTCTTT.

The chain recombines TRBV2 with TRBJ2-7; D may be TRBD2 (6 bases). Trimming removed 6 bases from V and 7 bases from J, with 19 bases in between. The CDR3 runs 14 residues. The germline V gene encodes CDR1 SNHLY and CDR2 FYNNEI. The CDR3 loop reads CASSPTVLGGEQYF. In nucleotides, the CDR3 is TGTGCCAGCAGCCCTACCGTCTTGGGGGGAGAGCAGTACTTC.